This T cell receptor (beta chain) was captured by sequencing in a study of lymphopenia after photon versus proton radiotherapy. Points from the study as a whole: Oligoclonal CD8+ Temra expansion after nadir drove photon patients' diversity drop. Authors raise, but do not show, better survival with proton therapy.

CDR1 is GTSNPN and CDR2 is SVGIG in the germline V gene (reference sequence). The CDR3 runs 15 residues. V lost 4 bases and J 0 bases, leaving 16 bases between the germline ends. The assay was immunoSEQ multiplex PCR, and TCRdb's table has in-frame clones only and misses some. Among approximately 150,000 clones, roughly nine tenths were seen once, and the ten largest hold around 4.5%. Details on this clone: What it binds is unknown.

The sequence derives from a man in his forties or fifties with gastric cancer. This specimen consisted of peripheral blood, obtained from a patient treated with photon-based radiotherapy. The chain carries TRBV30 and TRBJ2-7; TRBD2 is a possible D gene (6 bases). The CDR3 sequence is CAWMLGGLGSYEQYF. In nucleotides, the CDR3 is TGTGCCTGGATGCTGGGGGGTTTGGGCTCCTACGAGCAGTACTTC.